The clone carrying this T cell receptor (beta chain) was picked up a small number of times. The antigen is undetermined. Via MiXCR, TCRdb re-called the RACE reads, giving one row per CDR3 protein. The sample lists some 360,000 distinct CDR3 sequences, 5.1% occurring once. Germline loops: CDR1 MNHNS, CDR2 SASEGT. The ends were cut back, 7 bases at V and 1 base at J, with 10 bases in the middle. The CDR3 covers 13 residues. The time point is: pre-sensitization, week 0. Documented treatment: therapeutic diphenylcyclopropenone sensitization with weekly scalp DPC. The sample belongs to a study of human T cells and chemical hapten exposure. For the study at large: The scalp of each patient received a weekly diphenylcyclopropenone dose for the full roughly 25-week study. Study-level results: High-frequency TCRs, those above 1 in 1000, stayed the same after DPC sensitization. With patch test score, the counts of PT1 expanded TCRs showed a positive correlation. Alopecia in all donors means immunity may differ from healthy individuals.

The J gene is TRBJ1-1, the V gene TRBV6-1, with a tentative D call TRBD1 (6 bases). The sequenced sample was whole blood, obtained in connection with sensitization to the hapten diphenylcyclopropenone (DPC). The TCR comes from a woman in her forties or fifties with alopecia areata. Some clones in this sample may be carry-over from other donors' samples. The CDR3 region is CASTTTGNTEAFF. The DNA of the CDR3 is TGTGCCAGCACTACGACAGGGAACACTGAAGCTTTCTTT.